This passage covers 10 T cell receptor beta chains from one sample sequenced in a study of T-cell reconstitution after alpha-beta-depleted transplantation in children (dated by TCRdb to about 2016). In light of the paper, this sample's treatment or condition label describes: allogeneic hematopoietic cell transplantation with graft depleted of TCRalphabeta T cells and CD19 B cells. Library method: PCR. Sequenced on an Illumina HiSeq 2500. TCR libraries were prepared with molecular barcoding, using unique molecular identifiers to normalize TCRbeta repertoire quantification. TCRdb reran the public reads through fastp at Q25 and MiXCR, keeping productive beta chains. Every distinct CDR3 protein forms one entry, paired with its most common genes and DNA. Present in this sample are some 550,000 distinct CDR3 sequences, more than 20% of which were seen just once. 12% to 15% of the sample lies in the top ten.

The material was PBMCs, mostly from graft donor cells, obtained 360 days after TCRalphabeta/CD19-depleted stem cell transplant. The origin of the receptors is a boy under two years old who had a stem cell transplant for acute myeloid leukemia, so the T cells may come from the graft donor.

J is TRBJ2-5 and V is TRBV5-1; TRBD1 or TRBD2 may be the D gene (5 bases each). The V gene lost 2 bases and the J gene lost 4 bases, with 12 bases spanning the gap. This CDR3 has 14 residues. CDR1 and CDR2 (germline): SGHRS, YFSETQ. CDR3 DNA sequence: TGCGCCAGCAGCTTTATCGGGGCGCGAGAGACCCAGTACTTC. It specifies CASSFIGARETQYF.

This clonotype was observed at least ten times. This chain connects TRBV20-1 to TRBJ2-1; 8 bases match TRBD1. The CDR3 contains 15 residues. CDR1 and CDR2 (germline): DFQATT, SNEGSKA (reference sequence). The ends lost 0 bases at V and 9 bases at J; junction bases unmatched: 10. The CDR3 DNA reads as TGCAGTGCTAGAGATTCGGGCAGGGGGCGCGTTGAGCAGTTCTTC. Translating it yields CSARDSGRGRVEQFF.

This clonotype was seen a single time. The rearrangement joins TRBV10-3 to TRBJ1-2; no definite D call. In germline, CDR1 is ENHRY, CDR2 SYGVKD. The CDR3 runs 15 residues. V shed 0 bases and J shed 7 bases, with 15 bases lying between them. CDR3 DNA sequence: TGTGCCATCAGTGAGTCGGAAGGGAATAATGGTGGCTACACCTTC. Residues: CAISESEGNNGGYTF.

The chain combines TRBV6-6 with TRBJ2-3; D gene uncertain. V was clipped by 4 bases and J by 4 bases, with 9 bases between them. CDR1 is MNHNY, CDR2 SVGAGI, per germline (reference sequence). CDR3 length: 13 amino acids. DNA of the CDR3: TGTGCCAGCAGTTCCCTGAGTTCAGATACGCAGTATTTT. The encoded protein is CASSSLSSDTQYF.

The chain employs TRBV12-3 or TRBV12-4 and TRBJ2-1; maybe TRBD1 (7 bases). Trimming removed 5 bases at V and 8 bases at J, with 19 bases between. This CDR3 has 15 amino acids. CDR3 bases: TGTGCCAGCAGTCTGCGGACAGGAGCGGGTGATGAGCAGTTCTTC. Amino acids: CASSLRTGAGDEQFF.

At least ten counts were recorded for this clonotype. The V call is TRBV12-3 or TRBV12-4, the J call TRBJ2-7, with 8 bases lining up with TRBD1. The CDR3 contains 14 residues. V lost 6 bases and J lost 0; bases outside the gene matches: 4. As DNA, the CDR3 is TGTGCCAGCAGCCGGACAGGGAGCTCCTACGAGCAGTACTTC. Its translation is CASSRTGSSYEQYF.

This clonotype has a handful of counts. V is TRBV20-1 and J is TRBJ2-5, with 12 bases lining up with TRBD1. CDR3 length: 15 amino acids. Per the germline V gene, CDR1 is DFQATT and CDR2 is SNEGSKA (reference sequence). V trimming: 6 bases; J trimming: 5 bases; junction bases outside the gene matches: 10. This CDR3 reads CSALPGQGADETQYF. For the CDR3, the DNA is TGCAGTGCCCTCCCGGGACAGGGGGCGGATGAGACCCAGTACTTC.

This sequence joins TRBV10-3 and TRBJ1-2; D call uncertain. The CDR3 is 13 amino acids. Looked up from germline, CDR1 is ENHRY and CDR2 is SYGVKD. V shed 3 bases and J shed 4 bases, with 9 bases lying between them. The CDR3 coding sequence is TGTGCCATCAGTGACCGGGGAGCCTATGGCTACACCTTC. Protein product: CAISDRGAYGYTF.

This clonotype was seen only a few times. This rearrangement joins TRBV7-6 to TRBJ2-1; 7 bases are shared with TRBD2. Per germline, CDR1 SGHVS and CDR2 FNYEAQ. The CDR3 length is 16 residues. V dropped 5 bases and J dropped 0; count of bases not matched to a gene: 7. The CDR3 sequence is CASSPHLAGSYNEQFF. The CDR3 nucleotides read TGTGCCAGCAGCCCCCACTTAGCGGGCTCCTACAATGAGCAGTTCTTC.

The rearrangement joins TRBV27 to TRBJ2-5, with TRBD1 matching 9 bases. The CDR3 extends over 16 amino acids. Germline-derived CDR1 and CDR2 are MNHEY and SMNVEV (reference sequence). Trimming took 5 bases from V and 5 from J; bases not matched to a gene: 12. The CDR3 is CASSTYSGTGRETQYF. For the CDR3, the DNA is TGTGCCAGCAGTACCTATTCCGGGACAGGGCGGGAGACCCAGTACTTC.